This T cell receptor beta chain was profiled in a study of blood T cell repertoires in COVID-19. About the research overall: PBMCs, B-cell-depleted T cells, or T cells provided the cDNA or gDNA that made up the material.

Trimming removed 6 bases from V and 2 bases from J; junction bases left unmatched: 18. The CDR3 spans 20 residues. CDR1 and CDR2 from the germline V gene are WNHNN and SYGVQD (reference sequence). Profiling relied on immunoSEQ multiplex PCR, and the TCRdb table lists in-frame clones only, not all of them. The top ten hold roughly 0.94% of the sample, which has a few hundred thousand clones, roughly 84% seen once. This clonotype was obtained from a human donor with COVID-19, enrolled during active disease. The donor label of this sample is uncertain. The sample taken for sequencing was peripheral blood. The gene calls are TRBV10-1 and TRBJ2-1; TRBD2 aligns across 11 bases. This chain's CDR3 is CASRRAPFFGTSGPYNEQFF. The CDR3 nucleotides are TGCGCCAGCAGACGTGCCCCATTTTTCGGGACTAGCGGTCCCTACAATGAGCAGTTCTTC.